The 30 T cell receptor beta chains reported below all come from one sample, sequenced in a study of blood T cell repertoires in COVID-19. Method: immunoSEQ multiplex PCR; TCRdb's copy keeps in-frame clones and lacks some. The table lists some 350,000 clones, around 83% of them singletons. The sample consisted of peripheral blood. These receptors all come from a man younger than 40 with active or convalescent COVID-19.

The chain combines TRBV28 with TRBJ1-3; TRBD1 agrees at 7 bases. Germline CDR1 is MDHEN and CDR2 is SYDVKM. This CDR3 spans 15 amino acids. Unmatched junction bases numbered 7, after V lost 6 bases and J lost 2 bases. CDR3 in amino acids: CASRTGVLAGNTIYF. The CDR3 DNA reads TGTGCCAGCAGAACAGGGGTTTTGGCTGGAAACACCATATATTTT.

The V and J genes are TRBV30 and TRBJ2-3; 13 bases are shared with TRBD2. The germline V gene has CDR1 GTSNPN and CDR2 SVGIG (reference sequence). V trimming: 7 bases; J trimming: 3 bases; junction bases outside the gene matches: 10. This CDR3 spans 16 amino acids. CDR3 sequence: CAYRGTSGVGTDTQYF. The CDR3, as DNA: TGTGCCTACAGGGGGACTAGCGGGGTGGGGACAGATACGCAGTATTTT. Together with reference TRBV30 and TRBJ2-3, the CDR3 gives the full variable domain: SQTIHQWPATLVQPVGSPLSLECTVEGTSNPNLYWYRQAAGRGLQLLFYSVGIGQISSEVPQNLSASRPQDRQFILSSKKLLLSDSGFYLCAYRGTSGVGTDTQYFGPGTRLTVL.

The chain links TRBV4-1 to TRBJ1-2; TRBD1 agrees at 7 bases. Losses at the gene ends were 0 bases for V and 3 bases for J; bases not matched to a gene: 7. This CDR3 has 16 amino acids. Germline lookup yields CDR1 MGHRA and CDR2 YSYEKL. CDR3 in amino acids: CASSQDGTAVDYGYTF. The CDR3 DNA reads TGCGCCAGCAGCCAAGACGGGACAGCTGTGGACTATGGCTACACCTTC.

This clone was detected only a few times. Other nucleotide sequences from this sample produce the same CDR3. This sequence joins TRBV4-1 and TRBJ2-3; 8 bases match TRBD2. The germline V gene has CDR1 MGHRA and CDR2 YSYEKL. V shed 0 bases, J shed 5 bases, and the junction held 7 bases outside the gene matches. CDR3 length equals 16 residues. The CDR3 protein is CASSQEERGGQDTQYF. DNA for the CDR3: TGCGCCAGCAGCCAAGAGGAACGGGGGGGCCAAGATACGCAGTATTTT.

The chain links TRBV5-8 to TRBJ2-5; the match to TRBD2 covers 9 bases. CDR1 SGHTS and CDR2 YDEGEE come from the germline V gene. J gave up 5 bases and V 2 bases, and 4 bases lay outside the gene matches. This CDR3 comprises 14 residues. The CDR3 nucleotides read TGTGCCAGCAGCTTAAGCGGGGGGCGGGAGACCCAGTACTTC. Its translation: CASSLSGGRETQYF.

This sequence joins TRBV11-3 and TRBJ1-2, with TRBD1 identical over 9 bases. Germline trimming cut 5 bases from V and 3 bases from J; bases unmatched to any gene: 4. Germline values: CDR1 SGHNT, CDR2 YENEEA. The CDR3 spans 14 residues. The CDR3 region is CASSPGQGHYGYTF. The CDR3 DNA reads as TGTGCCAGCAGCCCGGGACAGGGACACTATGGCTACACCTTC.

The V and J genes are TRBV7-6 and TRBJ1-4, with D possibly being TRBD1 (5 bases). The CDR3 sequence is 15 residues long. The V and J ends lost 1 base and 8 bases respectively, with 14 bases between them. CDR1 is SGHVS, CDR2 FNYEAQ, per germline. CDR3 sequence (DNA): TGTGCCAGCAGCTTAGGGGGCGGAGCTGGCGAAAAACTGTTTTTT. Translating it yields CASSLGGGAGEKLFF.

The chain couples TRBV12-3 or TRBV12-4 to TRBJ2-4; TRBD1 is a possible D gene (6 bases). The CDR3 runs to 13 residues. V was shortened by 11 bases and J by 4 bases, with 15 bases between the two germline ends. CDR3 nucleotide sequence: TGTGCCTCCAGTAGGGACAATAAAAACATTCAGTACTTC. Amino acids: CASSRDNKNIQYF.

The rearrangement joins TRBV19 to TRBJ2-1; TRBD2 is a possible D gene (5 bases). This CDR3 region has 15 residues. Trimming cost V 6 bases and J 4 bases, with 16 bases left between them. Germline CDR1 LNHDA, CDR2 SQIVND (reference sequence). The CDR3 loop reads CASRYSRGLYNEQFF. The DNA for the CDR3 is TGTGCCAGTAGATATAGTCGGGGATTATACAATGAGCAGTTCTTC.

This chain uses TRBV10-3 with TRBJ1-4; maybe TRBD1 (6 bases). V was shortened by 4 bases and J by 5 bases, with 14 bases between the two germline ends. Germline V gene lookup returns CDR1 ENHRY and CDR2 SYGVKD. The CDR3 spans 15 residues. CDR3 residues: CAISGDRNLNEKLFF. As DNA, the CDR3 is TGTGCCATCAGTGGCGACAGGAACTTAAATGAAAAACTGTTTTTT.

V usage is TRBV5-4 and J usage is TRBJ2-3, with TRBD2 matching 11 bases. The CDR3 has 16 amino acids. Germline lookup yields CDR1 SGHNT and CDR2 YYREEE (reference sequence). The ends lost 4 bases at V and 2 bases at J; junction bases unmatched: 6. The CDR3: CASSAVAGGYTDTQYF. Here the CDR3 DNA reads TGTGCCAGCAGCGCCGTAGCGGGAGGGTACACAGATACGCAGTATTTT. The whole variable domain, remainder taken from reference TRBV5-4 and TRBJ2-3, is ETGVTQSPTHLIKTRGQQVTLRCSSQSGHNTVSWYQQALGQGPQFIFQYYREEENGRGNFPPRFSGLQFPNYSSELNVNALELDDSALYLCASSAVAGGYTDTQYFGPGTRLTVL.

The chain combines TRBV4-3 with TRBJ2-7, with TRBD2 matching over 10 bases. Per the germline V gene, CDR1 is LGHNA and CDR2 is YSLEER. This CDR3 spans 21 amino acids. J was trimmed by 0 bases and V by 0 bases; bases with no gene match: 17. The CDR3 sequence: CASSQEVQLAGVFSDSYEQYF. The CDR3 coding sequence is TGCGCCAGCAGCCAAGAGGTCCAGCTAGCGGGGGTTTTTTCAGACTCCTACGAGCAGTACTTC.

Concerning this clone itself: At one end, the junction sequence differs from germline, possibly due to a read error. The rearrangement uses TRBV7-9 and TRBJ1-1; D remains ambiguous. The CDR3 contains 11 residues. Germline CDR1 SEHNR, CDR2 FQNEAQ (reference sequence). In DNA form, the CDR3 reads TGTGCCAGCGAAGGAGAGACGGAGCGACTCTTT. The encoded protein is CASEGETERLF.

The rearrangement joins TRBV9 to TRBJ1-5; D possibly corresponds to TRBD1 (5 bases). CDR1 and CDR2 (germline): SGDLS, YYNGEE. Between the trimmed V and J ends, which lost 0 bases and 7 bases, there was a span of 11 bases. The CDR3 runs 14 residues. In nucleotides, the CDR3 is TGTGCCAGCAGCGTAGGGGGGGAGGGACAGCCCCAGCATTTT. It encodes CASSVGGEGQPQHF. Full variable domain (outside the CDR3, taken from reference TRBV9 and TRBJ1-5): DSGVTQTPKHLITATGQRVTLRCSPRSGDLSVYWYQQSLDQGLQFLIQYYNGEERAKGNILERFSAQQFPDLHSELNLSSLELGDSALYFCASSVGGEGQPQHFGDGTRLSIL.

The chain employs TRBV5-1 and TRBJ1-1; TRBD1 aligns across 7 bases. This CDR3 spans 13 amino acids. Germline CDR1 SGHRS, CDR2 YFSETQ. With V trimmed by 6 bases and J by 1 base, 3 bases remained unmatched. The CDR3: CASKRTGNTEAFF. CDR3 nucleotides: TGCGCCAGCAAAAGGACAGGGAACACTGAAGCTTTCTTT.

This chain joins TRBV11-2 and TRBJ1-3, with D maybe TRBD1 (6 bases). The V gene's germline CDR1 is SGHAT and CDR2 FQNNGV. The CDR3 extends over 17 amino acids. V lost 0 bases, J lost 2 bases, and 14 bases lay in between. This chain's CDR3 is CASSLDRRGGAGNTIYF. DNA for the CDR3: TGTGCCAGCAGCTTAGATCGAAGGGGGGGAGCTGGAAACACCATATATTTT.

This chain connects TRBV3-1 (or the pseudogene TRBV3-2) to TRBJ2-7; D gene uncertain. Trimming took 4 bases from V and 5 from J, leaving 12 bases between them. Germline loops: CDR1 LGHDT, CDR2 YNNKEL (reference sequence). The length of the CDR3 is 13 residues. The chain's CDR3 is CASSRSGGDEQYF. DNA of the CDR3: TGTGCCAGCAGCCGTTCGGGTGGTGACGAGCAGTACTTC.

This clone is a singleton in its sample. The chain uses TRBV7-9 and TRBJ2-2; D possibly corresponds to TRBD1 (5 bases). Germline-derived CDR1 and CDR2 are SEHNR and FQNEAQ (reference sequence). There are 16 residues in the CDR3. V dropped 5 bases and J dropped 7 bases, with 20 bases sitting between them. CDR3 nucleotide sequence: TGTGCCAGCAGCGTTAGGGGTACAGCTTCTGGCGGGGAGCTGTTTTTT. Translating gives CASSVRGTASGGELFF.

This clone occurred once. V usage is TRBV27 and J usage is TRBJ1-1; D possibly corresponds to TRBD1 (6 bases). V shed 6 bases and J shed 3 bases, with 17 bases lying between them. CDR1 and CDR2 (germline): MNHEY, SMNVEV (reference sequence). This CDR3 is 15 amino acids long. The CDR3 nucleotides are TGTGCCAGCAGGGTACAGGGAAGGGGAGACACTGAAGCTTTCTTT. Protein sequence: CASRVQGRGDTEAFF.

The chain combines TRBV6-2 or TRBV6-3 with TRBJ2-1; TRBD2 agrees at 9 bases. The trim removed 0 bases at V and 8 bases at J, leaving 5 bases unmatched. The germline V gene has CDR1 MNHEY and CDR2 SVGEGT. The CDR3 runs to 15 residues. CDR3 protein: CASSYSGGRGYEQFF. The CDR3 DNA reads as TGTGCCAGCAGTTACTCGGGCGGGAGGGGGTATGAGCAGTTCTTC.

The J gene is TRBJ2-7, the V gene TRBV30, with a possible D match to TRBD1 (5 bases). Germline V gives CDR1 GTSNPN, CDR2 SVGIG (reference sequence). This CDR3 has 14 residues. The V and J ends lost 1 base and 2 bases respectively, with 12 bases between them. The CDR3 coding sequence is TGTGCCTGGAGTGAGCTACAGGTGACCTACGAGCAGTACTTC. Protein: CAWSELQVTYEQYF. Looking up the rest from reference TRBV30 and TRBJ2-7 gives the full variable domain: SQTIHQWPATLVQPVGSPLSLECTVEGTSNPNLYWYRQAAGRGLQLLFYSVGIGQISSEVPQNLSASRPQDRQFILSSKKLLLSDSGFYLCAWSELQVTYEQYFGPGTRLTVT.

This chain joins TRBV18 and TRBJ2-2; possibly TRBD1 for D (5 bases). Germline-derived CDR1 and CDR2 are KGHSH and LQKENI. Trimming shortened V by 3 bases and J by 4 bases, and 15 bases separated the two germline ends. The CDR3 is made up of 16 amino acids. Written as DNA, the CDR3 is TGTGCCAGCTCACCTTCCGACAGCTTCCTCACCGGGGAGCTGTTTTTT. Its translation is CASSPSDSFLTGELFF.

The rearrangement links TRBV19 to TRBJ2-3, with 12 bases lining up with TRBD2. This CDR3 has 19 amino acids. Germline V gene lookup returns CDR1 LNHDA and CDR2 SQIVND (reference sequence). V shed 6 bases, J shed 0 bases, and the junction held 13 bases outside the gene matches. CDR3 in amino acids: CASSSMVLAGGSSTDTQYF. The CDR3 DNA is TGTGCCAGTAGCAGCATGGTACTAGCGGGAGGATCTAGCACAGATACGCAGTATTTT. Based on the CDR3 plus reference TRBV19 and TRBJ2-3, the full variable domain is DGGITQSPKYLFRKEGQNVTLSCEQNLNHDAMYWYRQDPGQGLRLIYYSQIVNDFQKGDIAEGYSVSREKKESFPLTVTSAQKNPTAFYLCASSSMVLAGGSSTDTQYFGPGTRLTVL.

V is TRBV18 and J is TRBJ2-1; no firm D call. Germline V CDR1 and CDR2: KGHSH, LQKENI. The CDR3 runs to 18 residues. V dropped 4 bases and J dropped 2 bases, with 21 bases sitting between them. The CDR3 loop reads CASSLQDRPRQTYNEQFF. Written as DNA, the CDR3 is TGTGCCAGCTCACTTCAAGACCGGCCTAGGCAGACCTACAATGAGCAGTTCTTC.

This sequence joins TRBV5-8 and TRBJ2-3, with 8 positions matching TRBD1. V shed 4 bases and J 6 bases; nucleotides not matched to a gene: 10. CDR3 length: 15 residues. Germline CDR1 is SGHTS and CDR2 is YDEGEE. The CDR3, as DNA: TGTGCCAGCAGCCCGGGACAGGCCTCCAGGGATACGCAGTATTTT. Protein product: CASSPGQASRDTQYF. The variable domain in full, completed from reference TRBV5-8 and TRBJ2-3, reads EAGVTQSPTHLIKTRGQQATLRCSPISGHTSVYWYQQALGLGLQFLLWYDEGEERNRGNFPPRFSGRQFPNYSSELNVNALELEDSALYLCASSPGQASRDTQYFGPGTRLTVL.

This clone was picked up a small number of times. The chain employs TRBV6-5 and TRBJ2-1, with 10 nucleotides matching TRBD2. The J segment lost 7 bases and the V segment lost 2 bases, leaving 5 bases of the junction unmatched. The CDR3 has 15 residues. Germline loops: CDR1 MNHEY, CDR2 SVGAGI. The CDR3, as DNA: TGTGCCAGCAGTTACGAAGGTAGCGGGAGGAATGAGCAGTTCTTC. Its protein product is CASSYEGSGRNEQFF.

In this sample, this clone turned up once. The V and J genes are TRBV7-2 and TRBJ2-2, with D perhaps matching TRBD2 (6 bases). Germline V gives CDR1 SGHTA, CDR2 FQGNSA. CDR3 length: 16 residues. The V end was cut by 3 bases, the J end by 4 bases, with 15 bases between. The CDR3, as DNA: TGTGCCAGCAGCTTCTATCGCGGGGTGACCACCGGGGAGCTGTTTTTT. Its protein is CASSFYRGVTTGELFF. Variable domain in full (rest from reference TRBV7-2 and TRBJ2-2): GAGVSQSPSNKVTEKGKDVELRCDPISGHTALYWYRQSLGQGLEFLIYFQGNSAPDKSGLPSDRFSAERTGGSVSTLTIQRTQQEDSAVYLCASSFYRGVTTGELFFGEGSRLTVL.

CDR3 protein: CASSKARPGGMETQYF. The DNA for the CDR3 is TGTGCCAGCAGCAAAGCGCGCCCAGGGGGGATGGAGACCCAGTACTTC. The V and J genes are TRBV21-1 and TRBJ2-5; the D call in the table, TRBD1, was not verified against the DNA. TRBV21-1 is tagged as a pseudogene. The CDR3 is 16 residues long.

The V call is TRBV27, the J call TRBJ1-3; a possible D gene is TRBD1 (5 bases). Germline assignment: CDR1 MNHEY and CDR2 SMNVEV (reference sequence). The CDR3 totals 13 residues. V gave up 5 bases and J gave up 4 bases, with 9 bases separating them. This chain's CDR3 is CASSRRAGNTIYF. The CDR3 bases are TGTGCCAGCAGTCGCAGGGCCGGAAACACCATATATTTT.

This clone was recorded once. The chain has TRBV5-1 and TRBJ2-7; D perhaps matches TRBD1 (6 bases). This CDR3 comprises 15 residues. Germline assignment: CDR1 SGHRS and CDR2 YFSETQ. The ends were cut back, 2 bases at V and 4 bases at J, with 16 bases in the middle. CDR3 nucleotide sequence: TGCGCCAGCAGCTTTGGTCCCCAGGGGAGATACGAGCAGTACTTC. It encodes CASSFGPQGRYEQYF.